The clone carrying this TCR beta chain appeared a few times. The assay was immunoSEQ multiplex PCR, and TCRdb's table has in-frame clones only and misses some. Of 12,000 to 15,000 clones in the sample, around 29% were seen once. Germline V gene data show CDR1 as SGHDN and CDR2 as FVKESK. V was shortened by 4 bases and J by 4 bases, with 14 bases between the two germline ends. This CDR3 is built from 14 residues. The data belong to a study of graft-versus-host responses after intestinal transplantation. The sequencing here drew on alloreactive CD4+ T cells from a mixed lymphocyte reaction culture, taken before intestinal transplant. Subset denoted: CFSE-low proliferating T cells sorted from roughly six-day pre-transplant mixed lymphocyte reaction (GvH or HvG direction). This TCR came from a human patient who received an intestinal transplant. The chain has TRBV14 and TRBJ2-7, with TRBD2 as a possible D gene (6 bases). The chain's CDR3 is CASSLTTSWYEQYF. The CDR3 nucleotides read TGTGCCAGCAGCCTCACGACTAGTTGGTACGAGCAGTACTTC.